Presented here are 10 T cell receptor beta chains from one specimen sequenced in a study of T cell changes during pregnancy in multiple sclerosis. TCRdb keeps only in-frame clones here, not all; method: immunoSEQ multiplex PCR. This sample has tens of thousands of clones, with about 92% found just once. The sample here was CD4+ T cells from peripheral blood mononuclear cells, taken in the second trimester of pregnancy. Receptors were obtained from a female donor with multiple sclerosis, enrolled in a pregnancy study.

Here the CDR3 DNA reads TGTGCCAGCAGTCAACAGGGGGTGGAGACCCAGTACTTC. Translated, it gives CASSQQGVETQYF. The chain couples TRBV7-2 to TRBJ2-5; 8 bases fit TRBD1. Germline loops: CDR1 SGHTA, CDR2 FQGNSA. The CDR3 consists of 13 residues. V dropped 6 bases and J dropped 5; count of bases not matched to a gene: 5.

The rearrangement links TRBV7-6 to TRBJ1-6; D is uncertain. Trimming removed 5 bases from V and 7 bases from J, with 6 bases in between. The CDR3 runs to 12 residues. In germline, CDR1 is SGHVS, CDR2 FNYEAQ. CDR3 coding DNA: TGTGCCAGCAGCACGAGGAATTCACCCCTCCACTTT. Protein sequence: CASSTRNSPLHF. The whole variable domain, remainder taken from reference TRBV7-6 and TRBJ1-6, is GAGVSQSPRYKVTKRGQDVALRCDPISGHVSLYWYRQALGQGPEFLTYFNYEAQQDKSGLPNDRFSAERPEGSISTLTIQRTEQRDSAMYRCASSTRNSPLHFGNGTRLTVT.

The chain carries TRBV9 and TRBJ2-1, with 7 bases matching TRBD2. The CDR3 covers 15 residues. The J segment lost 5 bases and the V segment lost 2 bases, leaving 7 bases of the junction unmatched. Germline V gives CDR1 SGDLS, CDR2 YYNGEE. CDR3 region: CASSVTQTSNNEQFF. The CDR3 DNA reads TGTGCCAGCAGCGTCACCCAGACTAGCAACAATGAGCAGTTCTTC.

This chain's CDR3 is CASSIDSTRNTEAFF. The CDR3 DNA sequence: TGTGCCAGTAGTATAGATAGCACTCGGAACACTGAAGCTTTCTTT. This rearrangement joins TRBV19 to TRBJ1-1, with D hard to call. Germline V lookup: CDR1 LNHDA, CDR2 SQIVND (reference sequence). Trimming left V 0 bases short and J 1 base short, with 9 bases between. This CDR3 has 15 residues.

V gene TRBV27 combines with J gene TRBJ1-1, with TRBD1 identical over 7 bases. Germline CDR1 is MNHEY and CDR2 is SMNVEV (reference sequence). V shed 8 bases, J shed 1 base, and the junction held 10 bases outside the gene matches. The CDR3 is made up of 15 amino acids. This chain's CDR3 is CASGRTGAGNTEAFF. The CDR3, as DNA: TGTGCCAGCGGACGGACAGGAGCTGGGAACACTGAAGCTTTCTTT.

The chain employs TRBV29-1 and TRBJ2-3, with 8 bases aligning to TRBD2. The germline CDR1 and CDR2 sequences are SQVTM and ANQGSEA. CDR3 size: 12 residues. The CDR3 loop reads CIGRVSTDTQYF. The CDR3 region has the DNA TGCATCGGGAGGGTTAGCACAGATACGCAGTATTTT.

This sequence joins TRBV25-1 and TRBJ1-3, with D possibly matching TRBD1 (6 bases). Germline V gives CDR1 MGHDK, CDR2 SYGVNS. With 7 bases removed from V and 4 bases from J, the gap between germline ends came to 20 bases. The CDR3 covers 16 residues. Written as DNA, the CDR3 is TGTGCCAGCAAACCAACAGGGCTGATGTACGGAAACACCATATATTTT. Protein sequence: CASKPTGLMYGNTIYF.

The CDR3 spells CASSQEGWGASGTLTDTQYF. The CDR3 DNA is TGTGCCAGCAGCCAAGAAGGTTGGGGGGCTAGCGGTACACTCACAGATACGCAGTATTTT. The chain joins TRBV14 to TRBJ2-3; the D gene is possibly TRBD2 (7 bases). Germline CDR1 reads SGHDN; CDR2 reads FVKESK. The CDR3 contains 20 residues. The V end was cut by 0 bases, the J end by 2 bases, with 24 bases between.

The chain employs TRBV11-3 and TRBJ2-5; 8 nucleotides match TRBD2. V was clipped by 4 bases and J by 5 bases; unmatched bases: 15. This CDR3 contains 17 residues. Germline lookup yields CDR1 SGHNT and CDR2 YENEEA. Here the CDR3 reads CASSSTSGTPGGETQYF. CDR3 nucleotides: TGTGCCAGCAGCTCCACCTCCGGGACTCCGGGGGGGGAGACCCAGTACTTC.

V usage is TRBV30 and J usage is TRBJ1-2; a weak D match, TRBD1 (5 bases). The CDR3 has 14 amino acids. Germline loops: CDR1 GTSNPN, CDR2 SVGIG (reference sequence). The V and J ends lost 0 bases and 1 base respectively, with 9 bases between them. The CDR3 here is CAWSVLGRNYGYTF. The CDR3 nucleotides are TGTGCCTGGAGTGTTCTGGGGCGTAACTATGGCTACACCTTC.